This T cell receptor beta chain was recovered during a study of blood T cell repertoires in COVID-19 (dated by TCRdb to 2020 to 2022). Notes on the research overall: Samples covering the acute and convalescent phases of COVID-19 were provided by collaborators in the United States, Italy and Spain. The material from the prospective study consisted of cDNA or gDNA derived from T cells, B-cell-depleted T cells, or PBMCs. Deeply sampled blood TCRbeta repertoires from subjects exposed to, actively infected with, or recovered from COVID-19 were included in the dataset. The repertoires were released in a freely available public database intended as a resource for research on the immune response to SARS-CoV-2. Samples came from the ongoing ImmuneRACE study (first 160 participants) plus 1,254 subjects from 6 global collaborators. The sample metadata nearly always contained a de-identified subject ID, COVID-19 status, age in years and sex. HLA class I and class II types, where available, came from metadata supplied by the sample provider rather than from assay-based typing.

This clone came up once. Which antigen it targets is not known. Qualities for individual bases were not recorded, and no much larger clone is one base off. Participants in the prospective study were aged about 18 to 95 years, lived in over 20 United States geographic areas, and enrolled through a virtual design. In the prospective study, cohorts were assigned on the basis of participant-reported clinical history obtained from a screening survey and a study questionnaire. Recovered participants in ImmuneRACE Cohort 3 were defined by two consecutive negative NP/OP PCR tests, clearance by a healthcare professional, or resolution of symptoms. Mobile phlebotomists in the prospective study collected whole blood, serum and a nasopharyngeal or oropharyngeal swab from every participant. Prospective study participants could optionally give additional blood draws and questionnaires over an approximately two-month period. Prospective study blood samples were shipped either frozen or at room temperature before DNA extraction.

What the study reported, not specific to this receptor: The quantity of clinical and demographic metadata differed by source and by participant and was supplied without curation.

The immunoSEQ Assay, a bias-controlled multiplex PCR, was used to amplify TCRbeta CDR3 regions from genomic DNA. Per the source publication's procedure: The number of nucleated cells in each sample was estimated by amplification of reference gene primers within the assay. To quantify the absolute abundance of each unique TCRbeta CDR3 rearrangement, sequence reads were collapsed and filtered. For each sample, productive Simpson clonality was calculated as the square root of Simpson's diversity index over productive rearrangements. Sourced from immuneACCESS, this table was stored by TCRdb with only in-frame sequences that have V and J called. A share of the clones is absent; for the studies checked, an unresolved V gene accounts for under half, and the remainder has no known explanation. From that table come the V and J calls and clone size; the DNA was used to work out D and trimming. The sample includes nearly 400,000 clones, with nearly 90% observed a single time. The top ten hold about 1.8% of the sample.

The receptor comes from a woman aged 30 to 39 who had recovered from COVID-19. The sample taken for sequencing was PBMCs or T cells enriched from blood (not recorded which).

The DNA sequence is as follows: TGTGCCAGCAGTTTGGGACTAGCGGGAGGGGGTGAGCAGTTCTTC. Translated, this gives CASSLGLAGGGEQFF. The chain is encoded by TRBV27 joined to TRBJ2-1; 16 central nucleotides agree with TRBD2. The junction shows trimming of 3 bases on V and 9 bases on J, and the gene matches do not reach 2 bases of it. CDR1 and CDR2 are read off the germline V gene (reference sequence) as MNHEY and SMNVEV. The cysteine opens and the phenylalanine closes a CDR3 of 15 amino acids. Only CDR3 DNA is held: 45 bases, read in frame from base 1.